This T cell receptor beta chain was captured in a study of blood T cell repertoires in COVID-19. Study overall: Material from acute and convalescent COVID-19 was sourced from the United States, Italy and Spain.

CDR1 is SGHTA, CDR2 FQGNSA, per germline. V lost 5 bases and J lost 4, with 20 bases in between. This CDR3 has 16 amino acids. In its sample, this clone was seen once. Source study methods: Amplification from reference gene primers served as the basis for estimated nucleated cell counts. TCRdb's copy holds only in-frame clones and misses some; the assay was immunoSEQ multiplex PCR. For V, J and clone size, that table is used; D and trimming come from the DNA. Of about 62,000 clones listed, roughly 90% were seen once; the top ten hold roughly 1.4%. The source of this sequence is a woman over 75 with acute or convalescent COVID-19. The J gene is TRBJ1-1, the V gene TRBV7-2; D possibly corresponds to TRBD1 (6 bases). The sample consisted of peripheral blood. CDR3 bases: TGTGCCAGCAGCACGCAGGCGGGGGGCGCGGGCACTGAAGCTTTCTTT. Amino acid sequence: CASSTQAGGAGTEAFF.